This record looks at one TCR beta chain sequence and its context. This record comes from a study of blood T cell repertoires in COVID-19. Study information: Some COVID-19 samples were acute and others convalescent; all came from the United States, Italy and Spain. Sample material is recorded as cDNA or gDNA derived from T cells, B-cell-depleted T cells, or PBMCs.

Original analysis: Reference gene primer amplification yielded estimated nucleated cell counts. The data were produced by immunoSEQ multiplex PCR, yet TCRdb's version contains in-frame clones alone and is incomplete. That table furnishes V, J and clone size, whereas the DNA furnished D and trimming. The sample yields 210,000 or so clones, approximately 84% seen once. Germline CDR1 and CDR2: LNHDA and SQIVND (reference sequence). With 7 bases clipped from V and 10 bases from J, the junction kept 12 bases outside the gene matches. The CDR3 is 14 residues long. The sequencing input was peripheral blood. The gene calls are TRBV19 and TRBJ2-1; 8 bases are a match to TRBD2. This TCR derives from a woman in her seventies with active or convalescent COVID-19. The CDR3 sequence is CASMAGGKEREQFF. CDR3 coding DNA: TGTGCCAGTATGGCGGGAGGTAAGGAAAGAGAGCAGTTCTTC. Together with reference TRBV19 and TRBJ2-1, the CDR3 gives the full variable domain: DGGITQSPKYLFRKEGQNVTLSCEQNLNHDAMYWYRQDPGQGLRLIYYSQIVNDFQKGDIAEGYSVSREKKESFPLTVTSAQKNPTAFYLCASMAGGKEREQFFGPGTRLTVL.